One T cell receptor (beta chain) is described in this entry. Its antigen is still unknown. TCR beta library input comprised roughly 1.8 micrograms of genomic DNA from cryopreserved PBMCs. This CDR3 contains 17 residues. Germline lookup yields CDR1 SGDLS and CDR2 YYNGEE. J gave up 6 bases and V 2 bases, and 13 bases lay outside the gene matches. Some clones are missing from TCRdb's copy, which holds only in-frame ones; the method was immunoSEQ multiplex PCR. The data contain 330,000 or so clones, roughly 70% of them singletons. The record originates from a study of cytotoxic CD8 clonotypes in ibrutinib-treated CLL. The overall study: After median 68 months, approximately 15 stayed in remission, about 12 progressed; responses approximately 24 partial, 2 complete. An average of 255,043 productive templates and tens of thousands of productive rearrangements was obtained per sample.

Study observations and caveats: The study found public clonotypes uncommon, contracting or stable on treatment.

The source is a human donor with chronic lymphocytic leukemia. The specimen comprised PBMCs, sampled after 36 months of ibrutinib treatment. This sequence joins TRBV9 and TRBJ2-2; 7 positions match TRBD1. The CDR3 protein is CASSVWAGTDVSGELFF. The CDR3 nucleotides read TGTGCCAGCAGCGTGTGGGCCGGGACAGACGTGTCCGGGGAGCTGTTTTTT.